This T cell receptor beta chain emerged from a study of T cell responses to AZD1222 COVID-19 vaccine. General observations from the study: Elevations in Spike-specific TCR breadth and depth followed administration of two AZD1222 doses.

The germline gives CDR1 LNHDA, CDR2 SQIVND (reference sequence). The CDR3 has 14 amino acids. Trimming stripped 7 bases from V and 6 bases from J, with 16 bases between. Only in-frame clones appear in the TCRdb table, and some are missing; sequencing was by immunoSEQ multiplex PCR. Altogether roughly 100,000 clones are present, around nine tenths being singletons, with the ten largest covering approximately 9%. In regard to this clone: Its cognate antigen is unknown.

The V call is TRBV19, the J call TRBJ2-4; possible D gene TRBD2, 5 bases. The sequence was collected from an adult in good health. The sequencing here drew on peripheral blood, taken on day 0 of AZD1222 vaccination. The CDR3 sequence: CASKTRSLGNIQYF. CDR3 in DNA: TGTGCCAGTAAAACTAGGTCCCTAGGAAACATTCAGTACTTC.